The sequence of this T cell receptor (beta chain) was determined in a study of CXCR3-negative and CXCR3-positive naive CD8 T cells. Findings of the study overall: Memory CD8+ cells had much lower diversity, and both naive subsets had comparably high diversity. More hydrophobic TRB CDR3s occurred in CXCR3-positive than in CXCR3-negative naive cells.

The germline V gene encodes CDR1 WSHSY and CDR2 SAAADI. The CDR3 is 14 amino acids. Through 5' RACE with UMI labels, the TRB cDNA libraries were prepared. Reanalyzing the 5' RACE reads, TCRdb keeps one entry per CDR3 protein, without DNA. The listing records some 47,000 distinct CDR3 sequences. Definition of naive CD8+ T cells rested on a CD45RO-CCR7+CD27+CD95- profile. With regard to this clonotype: What it recognizes is unknown.

This chain joins TRBV10-2 and TRBJ1-4; TCRdb lists TRBD1, though no DNA is available to test this call. Specimen: naive CXCR3+ CD8+ T cells from blood. Subset indicated: CD45RO-CCR7+CD27+CD95- naive CD8+ T cells expressing CXCR3 (TNR3+). This clonotype was obtained from a human donor in good health. Some clones in this sample may be carry-over from other donors' samples. CDR3 sequence reads: CASRDRVLNEKLFF.